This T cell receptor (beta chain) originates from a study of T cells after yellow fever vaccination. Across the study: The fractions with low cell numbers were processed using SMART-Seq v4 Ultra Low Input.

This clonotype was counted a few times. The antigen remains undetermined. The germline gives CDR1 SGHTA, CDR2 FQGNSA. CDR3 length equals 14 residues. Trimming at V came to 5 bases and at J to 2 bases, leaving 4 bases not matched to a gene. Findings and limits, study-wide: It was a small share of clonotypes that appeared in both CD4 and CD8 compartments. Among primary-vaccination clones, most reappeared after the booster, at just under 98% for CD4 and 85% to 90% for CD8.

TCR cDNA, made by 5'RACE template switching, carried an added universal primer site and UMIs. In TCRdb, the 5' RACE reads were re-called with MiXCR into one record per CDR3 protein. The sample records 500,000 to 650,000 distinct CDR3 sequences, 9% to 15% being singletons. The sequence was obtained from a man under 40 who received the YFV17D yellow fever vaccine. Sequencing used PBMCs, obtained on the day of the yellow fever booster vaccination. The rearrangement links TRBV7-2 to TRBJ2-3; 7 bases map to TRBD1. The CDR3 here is CASSRDSFTDTQYF. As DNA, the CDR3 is TGTGCCAGCAGCAGGGACAGTTTCACAGATACGCAGTATTTT.